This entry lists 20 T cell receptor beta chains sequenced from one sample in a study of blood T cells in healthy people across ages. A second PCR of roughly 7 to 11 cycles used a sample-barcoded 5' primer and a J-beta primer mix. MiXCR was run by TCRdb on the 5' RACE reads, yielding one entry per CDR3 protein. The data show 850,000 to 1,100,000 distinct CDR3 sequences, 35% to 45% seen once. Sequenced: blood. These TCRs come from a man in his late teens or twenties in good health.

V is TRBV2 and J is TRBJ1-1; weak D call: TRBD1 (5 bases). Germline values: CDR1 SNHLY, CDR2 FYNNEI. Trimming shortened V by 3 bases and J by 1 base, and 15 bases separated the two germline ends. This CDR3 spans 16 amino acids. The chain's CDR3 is CASSEGQGEGNTEAFF. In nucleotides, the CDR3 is TGTGCCAGCAGTGAGGGGCAGGGAGAGGGGAACACTGAAGCTTTCTTT. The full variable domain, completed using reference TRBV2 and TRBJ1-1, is EPEVTQTPSHQVTQMGQEVILRCVPISNHLYFYWYRQILGQKVEFLVSFYNNEISEKSEIFDDQFSVERPDGSNFTLKIRSTKLEDSAMYFCASSEGQGEGNTEAFFGQGTRLTVV.

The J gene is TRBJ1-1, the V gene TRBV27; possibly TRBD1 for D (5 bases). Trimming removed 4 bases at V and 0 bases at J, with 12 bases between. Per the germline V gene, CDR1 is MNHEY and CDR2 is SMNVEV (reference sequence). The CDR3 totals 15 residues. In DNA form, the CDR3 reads TGTGCCAGCAGTTCCTCTGACAGACTGAACACTGAAGCTTTCTTT. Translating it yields CASSSSDRLNTEAFF.

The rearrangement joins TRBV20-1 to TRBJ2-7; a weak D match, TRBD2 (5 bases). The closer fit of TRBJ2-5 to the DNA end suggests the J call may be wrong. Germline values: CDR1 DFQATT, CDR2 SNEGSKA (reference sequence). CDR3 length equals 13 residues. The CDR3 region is CSAERPREETQYF. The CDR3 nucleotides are TGCAGTGCCGAGCGGCCGAGGGAAGAGACCCAGTACTTC.

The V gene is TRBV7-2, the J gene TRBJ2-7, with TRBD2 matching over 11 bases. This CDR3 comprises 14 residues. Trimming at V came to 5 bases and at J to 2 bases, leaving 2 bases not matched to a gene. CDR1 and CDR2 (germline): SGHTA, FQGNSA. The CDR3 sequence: CASSISGGAYEQYF. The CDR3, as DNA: TGTGCCAGCAGCATTAGCGGGGGGGCCTACGAGCAGTACTTC.

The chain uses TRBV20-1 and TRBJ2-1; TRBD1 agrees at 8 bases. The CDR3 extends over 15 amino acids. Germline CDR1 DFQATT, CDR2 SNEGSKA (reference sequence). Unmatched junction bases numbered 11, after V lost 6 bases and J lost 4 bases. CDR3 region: CSAPTGGQGYNEQFF. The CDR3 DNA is TGCAGTGCCCCTACAGGGGGTCAGGGGTACAATGAGCAGTTCTTC.

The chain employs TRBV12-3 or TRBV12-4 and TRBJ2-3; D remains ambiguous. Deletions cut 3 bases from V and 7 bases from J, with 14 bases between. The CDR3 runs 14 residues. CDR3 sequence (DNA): TGTGCCAGCAGTTTTCGTCCGGGCACGAATACGCAGTATTTT. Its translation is CASSFRPGTNTQYF.

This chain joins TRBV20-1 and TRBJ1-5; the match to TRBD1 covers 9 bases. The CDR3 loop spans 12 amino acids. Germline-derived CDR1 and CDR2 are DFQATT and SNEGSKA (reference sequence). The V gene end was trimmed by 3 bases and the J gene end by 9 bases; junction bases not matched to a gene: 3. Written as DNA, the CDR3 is TGCAGTGCTAGCATGGACAGGGGGCCCCAGCATTTT. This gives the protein CSASMDRGPQHF.

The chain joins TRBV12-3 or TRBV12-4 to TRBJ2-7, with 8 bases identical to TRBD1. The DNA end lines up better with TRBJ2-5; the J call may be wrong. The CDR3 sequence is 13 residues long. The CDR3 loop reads CASSVTGEETQYF. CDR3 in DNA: TGTGCCAGCAGCGTGACAGGGGAAGAGACCCAGTACTTC.

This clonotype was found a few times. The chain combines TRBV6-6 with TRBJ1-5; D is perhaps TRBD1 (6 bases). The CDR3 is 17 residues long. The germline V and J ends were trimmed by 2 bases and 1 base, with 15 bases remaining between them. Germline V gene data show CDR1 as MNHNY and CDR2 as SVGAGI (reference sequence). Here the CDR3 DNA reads TGTGCCAGCAGTTACGCTCGGGGGGCGCGGAGCAATCAGCCCCAGCATTTT. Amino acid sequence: CASSYARGARSNQPQHF.

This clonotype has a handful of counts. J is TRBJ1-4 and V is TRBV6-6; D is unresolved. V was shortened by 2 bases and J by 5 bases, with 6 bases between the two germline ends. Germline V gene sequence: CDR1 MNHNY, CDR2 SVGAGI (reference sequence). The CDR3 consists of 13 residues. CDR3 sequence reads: CASSYDRNEKLFF. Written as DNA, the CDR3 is TGTGCCAGCAGTTACGATCGAAATGAAAAACTGTTTTTT.

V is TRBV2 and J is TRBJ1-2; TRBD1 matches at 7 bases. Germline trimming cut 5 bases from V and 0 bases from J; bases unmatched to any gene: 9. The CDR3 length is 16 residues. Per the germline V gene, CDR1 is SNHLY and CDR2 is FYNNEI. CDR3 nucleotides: TGTGCCAGCAGTCCGGTGGAGGGGGCGGCTAACTATGGCTACACCTTC. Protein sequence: CASSPVEGAANYGYTF.

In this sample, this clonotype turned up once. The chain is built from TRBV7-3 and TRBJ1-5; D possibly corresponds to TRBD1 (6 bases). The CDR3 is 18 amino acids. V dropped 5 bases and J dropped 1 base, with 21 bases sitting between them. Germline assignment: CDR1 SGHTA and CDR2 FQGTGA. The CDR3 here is CASSPEMRTVRSNQPQHF. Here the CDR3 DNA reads TGTGCCAGCAGCCCCGAAATGCGGACAGTTCGAAGCAATCAGCCCCAGCATTTT.

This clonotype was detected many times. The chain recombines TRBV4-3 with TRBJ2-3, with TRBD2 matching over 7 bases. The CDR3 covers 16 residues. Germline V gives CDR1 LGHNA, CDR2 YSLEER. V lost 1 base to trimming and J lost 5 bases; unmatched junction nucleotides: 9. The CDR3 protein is CASSQGPRGSEDTQYF. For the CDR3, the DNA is TGCGCCAGCAGCCAAGGACCGCGGGGGTCTGAAGATACGCAGTATTTT.

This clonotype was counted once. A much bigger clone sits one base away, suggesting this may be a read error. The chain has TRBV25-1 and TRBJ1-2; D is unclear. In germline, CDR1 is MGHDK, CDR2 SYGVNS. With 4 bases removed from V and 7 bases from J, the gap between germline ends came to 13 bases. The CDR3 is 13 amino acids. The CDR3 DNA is TGTGCCAGCAGTGTTGCGGGTTTAGCTGGCTACACCTTC. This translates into CASSVAGLAGYTF.

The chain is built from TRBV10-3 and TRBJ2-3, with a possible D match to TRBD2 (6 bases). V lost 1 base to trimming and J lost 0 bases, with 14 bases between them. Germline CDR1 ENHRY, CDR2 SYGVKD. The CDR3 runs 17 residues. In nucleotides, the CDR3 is TGTGCCATCAGTGAGTTGGCCAGCGGGCCCAGCACAGATACGCAGTATTTT. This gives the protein CAISELASGPSTDTQYF.

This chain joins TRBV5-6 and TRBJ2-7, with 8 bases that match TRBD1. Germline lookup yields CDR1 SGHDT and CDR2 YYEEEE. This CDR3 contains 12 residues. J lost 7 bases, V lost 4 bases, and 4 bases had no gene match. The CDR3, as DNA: TGTGCCAGCAGCGCCTGGACAGGGGAGCAGTACTTC. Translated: CASSAWTGEQYF.

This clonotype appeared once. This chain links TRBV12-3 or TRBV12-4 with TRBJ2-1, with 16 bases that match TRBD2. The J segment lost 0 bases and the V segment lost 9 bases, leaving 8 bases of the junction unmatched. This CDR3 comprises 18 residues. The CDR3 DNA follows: TGTGCCAGTGGGACTAGCGGGGGGGGCACGAGCTCCTACAATGAGCAGTTCTTC. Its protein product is CASGTSGGGTSSYNEQFF.

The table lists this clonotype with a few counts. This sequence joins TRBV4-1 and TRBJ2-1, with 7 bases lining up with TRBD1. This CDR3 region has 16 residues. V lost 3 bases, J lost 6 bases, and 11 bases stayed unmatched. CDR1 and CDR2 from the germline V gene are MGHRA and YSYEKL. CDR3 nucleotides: TGCGCCAGCAGCCAGCCACGACAGGGTCGAACCAATGAGCAGTTCTTC. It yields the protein CASSQPRQGRTNEQFF.

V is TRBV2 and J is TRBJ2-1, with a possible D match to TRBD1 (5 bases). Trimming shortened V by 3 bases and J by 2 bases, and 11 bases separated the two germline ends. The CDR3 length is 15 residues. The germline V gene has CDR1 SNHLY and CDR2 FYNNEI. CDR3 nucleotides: TGTGCCAGCAGTGACACCAGGGTCACCTACAATGAGCAGTTCTTC. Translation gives CASSDTRVTYNEQFF.

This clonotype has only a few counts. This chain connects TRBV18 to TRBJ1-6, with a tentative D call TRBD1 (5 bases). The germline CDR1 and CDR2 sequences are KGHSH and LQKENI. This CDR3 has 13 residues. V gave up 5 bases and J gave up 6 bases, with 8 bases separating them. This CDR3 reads CASSDSRNSPLHF. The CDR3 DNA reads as TGTGCCAGCTCAGACAGTCGTAATTCACCCCTCCACTTT.